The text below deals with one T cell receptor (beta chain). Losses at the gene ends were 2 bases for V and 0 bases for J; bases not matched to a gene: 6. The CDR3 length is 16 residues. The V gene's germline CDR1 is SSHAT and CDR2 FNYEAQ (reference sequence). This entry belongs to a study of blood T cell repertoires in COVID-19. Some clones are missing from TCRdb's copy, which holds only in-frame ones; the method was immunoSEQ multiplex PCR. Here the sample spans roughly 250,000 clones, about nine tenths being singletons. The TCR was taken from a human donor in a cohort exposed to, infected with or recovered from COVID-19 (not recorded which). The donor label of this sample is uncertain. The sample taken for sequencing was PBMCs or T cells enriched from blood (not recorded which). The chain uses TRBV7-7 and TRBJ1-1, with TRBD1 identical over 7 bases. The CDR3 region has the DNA TGTGCCAGCAGCTTATTTACGGGGACAGTGAACACTGAAGCTTTCTTT. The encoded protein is CASSLFTGTVNTEAFF.